This TCR beta chain was profiled in a study of CD8 T cells in Susac syndrome. Trimming left V 2 bases short and J 5 bases short, with 16 bases between. The CDR3 covers 16 residues. General observations from the study: Clonal expansion was missing from Susac syndrome CD4+ T cell repertoires.

This clonotype was counted once. Its antigen is as yet unknown. Reverse transcription of roughly 0.5 to 1 ug RNA was carried out with random hexamers. TCRdb re-analysed the immunoSEQ multiplex PCR reads in MiXCR, keeping a single row per CDR3 protein. The sample has about 150,000 distinct CDR3 sequences; 90% to 96% are singletons. This chain links TRBV12-3 or TRBV12-4 with TRBJ1-5; D ambiguous. The TCR was taken from a human donor with Susac syndrome. Sequencing was performed on CD4+ T cells from PBMCs. CDR3 loop: CASSLSTATTHQPQHF. The CDR3 region has the DNA TGTGCCAGCAGTTTAAGTACAGCTACTACTCATCAGCCCCAGCATTTT.